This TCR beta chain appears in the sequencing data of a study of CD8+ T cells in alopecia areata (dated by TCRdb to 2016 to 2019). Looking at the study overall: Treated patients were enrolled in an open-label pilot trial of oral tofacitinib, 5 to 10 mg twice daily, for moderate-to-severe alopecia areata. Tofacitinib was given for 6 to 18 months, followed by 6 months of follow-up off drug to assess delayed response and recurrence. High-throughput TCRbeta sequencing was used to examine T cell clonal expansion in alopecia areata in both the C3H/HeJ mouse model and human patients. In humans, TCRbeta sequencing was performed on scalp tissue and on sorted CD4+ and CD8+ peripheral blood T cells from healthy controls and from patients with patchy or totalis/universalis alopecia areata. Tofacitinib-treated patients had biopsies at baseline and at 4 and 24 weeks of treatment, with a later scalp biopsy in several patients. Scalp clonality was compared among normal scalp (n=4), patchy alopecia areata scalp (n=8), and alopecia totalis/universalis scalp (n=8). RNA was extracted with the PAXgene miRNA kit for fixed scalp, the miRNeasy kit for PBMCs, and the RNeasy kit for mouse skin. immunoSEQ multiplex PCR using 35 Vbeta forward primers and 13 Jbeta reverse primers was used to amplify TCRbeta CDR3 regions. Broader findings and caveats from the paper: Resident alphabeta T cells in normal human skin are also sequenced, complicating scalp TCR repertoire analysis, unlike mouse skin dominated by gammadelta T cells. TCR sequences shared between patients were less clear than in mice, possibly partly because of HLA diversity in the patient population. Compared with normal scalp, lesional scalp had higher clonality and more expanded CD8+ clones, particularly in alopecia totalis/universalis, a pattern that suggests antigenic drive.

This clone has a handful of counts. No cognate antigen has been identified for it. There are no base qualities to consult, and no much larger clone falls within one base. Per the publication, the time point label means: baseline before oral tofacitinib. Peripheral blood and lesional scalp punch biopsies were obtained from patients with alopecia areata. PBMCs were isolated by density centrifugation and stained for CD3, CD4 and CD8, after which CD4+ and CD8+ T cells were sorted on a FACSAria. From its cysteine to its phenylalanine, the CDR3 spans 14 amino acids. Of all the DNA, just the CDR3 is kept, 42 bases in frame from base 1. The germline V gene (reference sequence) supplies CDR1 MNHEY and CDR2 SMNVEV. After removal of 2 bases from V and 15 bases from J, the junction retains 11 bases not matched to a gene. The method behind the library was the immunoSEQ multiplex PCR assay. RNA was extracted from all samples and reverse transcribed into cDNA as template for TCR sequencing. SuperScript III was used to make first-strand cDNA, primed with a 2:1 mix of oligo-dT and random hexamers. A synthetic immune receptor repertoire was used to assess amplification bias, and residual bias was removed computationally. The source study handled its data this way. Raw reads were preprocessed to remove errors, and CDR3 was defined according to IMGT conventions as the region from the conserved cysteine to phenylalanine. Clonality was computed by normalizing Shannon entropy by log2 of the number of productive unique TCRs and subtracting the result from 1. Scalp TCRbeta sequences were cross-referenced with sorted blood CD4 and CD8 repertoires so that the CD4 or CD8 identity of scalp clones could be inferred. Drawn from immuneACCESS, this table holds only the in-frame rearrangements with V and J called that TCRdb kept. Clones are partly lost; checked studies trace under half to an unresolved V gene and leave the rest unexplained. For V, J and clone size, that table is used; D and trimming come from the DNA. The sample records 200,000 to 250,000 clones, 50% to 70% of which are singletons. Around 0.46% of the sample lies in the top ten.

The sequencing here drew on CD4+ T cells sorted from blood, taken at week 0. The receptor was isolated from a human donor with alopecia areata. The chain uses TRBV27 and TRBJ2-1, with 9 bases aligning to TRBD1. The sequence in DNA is TGTGCCAGCAGTTTACCGGGACAGGGTCGAAATTGGTTCTTC. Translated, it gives CASSLPGQGRNWFF.